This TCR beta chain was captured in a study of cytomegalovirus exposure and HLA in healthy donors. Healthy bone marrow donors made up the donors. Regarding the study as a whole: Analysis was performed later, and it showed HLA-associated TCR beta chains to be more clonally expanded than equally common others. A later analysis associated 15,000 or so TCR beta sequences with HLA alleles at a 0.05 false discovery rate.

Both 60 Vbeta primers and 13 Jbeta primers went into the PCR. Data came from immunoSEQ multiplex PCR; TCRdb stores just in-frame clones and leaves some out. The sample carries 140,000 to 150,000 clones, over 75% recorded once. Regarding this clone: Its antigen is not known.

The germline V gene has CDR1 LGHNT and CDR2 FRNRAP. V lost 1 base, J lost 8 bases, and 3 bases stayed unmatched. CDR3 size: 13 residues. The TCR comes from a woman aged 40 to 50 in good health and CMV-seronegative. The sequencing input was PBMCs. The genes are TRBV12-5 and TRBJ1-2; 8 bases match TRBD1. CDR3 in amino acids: CASGLGTGKGYTF. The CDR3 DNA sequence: TGTGCTAGTGGTTTGGGGACAGGGAAAGGCTACACCTTC.